These T cell receptor beta chains were read from a single sample in a study of T cells in Graves' hyperthyroidism and ophthalmopathy. TCRdb reprocessed the multiplex PCR reads with MiXCR, giving one entry per CDR3 protein. This table holds roughly 530,000 distinct CDR3 sequences, 17% found once. Sequenced input: blood. The receptors were gathered from a woman between 18 and 30 years old with Graves' ophthalmopathy. The CDR3 runs from the conserved cysteine through the conserved F or W. The order of the fields is V gene, J gene, CDR3 protein.

TRBV10-3	TRBJ2-1	CAISDPQEQFF
TRBV5-1	TRBJ2-1	CASSFGTSEYNEQFF
TRBV6-1	TRBJ2-3	CASTNSGGSTDTQYF
TRBV7-8	TRBJ2-2	CASSWPRDTGELFF
TRBV27	TRBJ1-4	CASGGQGGSWNDEKLFF
TRBV29-1	TRBJ2-1	CSGVGLAGGPREQFF
TRBV6-5	TRBJ2-7	CASSYSGRGNEQYF
TRBV3-1	TRBJ2-1	CASSQDGLAGGSSYNEQFF
TRBV19	TRBJ1-5	CASLPRDRGNQPQHF
TRBV2	TRBJ2-1	CASSVGLLNEQFF
TRBV30	TRBJ2-7	CAWGTGQVQYF
TRBV27	TRBJ1-4	CASRFLQQGGNEKLFF
TRBV4-1	TRBJ2-6	CASSQAGTGANVLTF
TRBV7-3	TRBJ1-1	CASSLRRVTEAFF
TRBV28	TRBJ1-1	CASSKLHRGQAFF
TRBV29-1	TRBJ2-5	CSVEESGETQYF